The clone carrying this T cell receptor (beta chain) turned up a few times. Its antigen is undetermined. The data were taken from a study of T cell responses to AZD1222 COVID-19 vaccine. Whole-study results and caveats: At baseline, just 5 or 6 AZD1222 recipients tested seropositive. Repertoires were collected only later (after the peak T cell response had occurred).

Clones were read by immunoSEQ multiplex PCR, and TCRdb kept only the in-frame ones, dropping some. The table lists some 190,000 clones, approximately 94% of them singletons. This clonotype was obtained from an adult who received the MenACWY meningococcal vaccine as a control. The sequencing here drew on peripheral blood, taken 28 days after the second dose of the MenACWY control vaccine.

The CDR3 region has the DNA TGTGCCAGCAGCCTGTTGGACGGCGGTGGGCAGTTCTTC. It translates to CASSLLDGGGQFF. The rearrangement joins TRBV3-1 (or the pseudogene TRBV3-2) to TRBJ2-1; no reliable D call. V dropped 4 bases and J dropped 12 bases, with 16 bases sitting between them. The CDR3 runs to 13 residues. Germline V gives CDR1 LGHDT, CDR2 YNNKEL (reference sequence).